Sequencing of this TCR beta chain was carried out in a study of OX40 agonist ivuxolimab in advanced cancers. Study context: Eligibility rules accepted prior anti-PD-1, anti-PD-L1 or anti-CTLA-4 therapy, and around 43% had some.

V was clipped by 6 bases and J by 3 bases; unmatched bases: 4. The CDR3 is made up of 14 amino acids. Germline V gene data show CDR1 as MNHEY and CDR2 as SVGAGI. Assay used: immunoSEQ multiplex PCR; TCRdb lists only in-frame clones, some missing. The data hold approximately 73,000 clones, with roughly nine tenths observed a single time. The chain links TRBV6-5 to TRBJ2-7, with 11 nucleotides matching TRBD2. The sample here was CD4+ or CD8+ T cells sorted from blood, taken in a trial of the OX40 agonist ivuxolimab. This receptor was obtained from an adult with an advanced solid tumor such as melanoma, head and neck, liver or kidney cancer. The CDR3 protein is CASSKTSGGYEQYF. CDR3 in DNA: TGTGCCAGCAGCAAAACTAGCGGGGGCTACGAGCAGTACTTC.